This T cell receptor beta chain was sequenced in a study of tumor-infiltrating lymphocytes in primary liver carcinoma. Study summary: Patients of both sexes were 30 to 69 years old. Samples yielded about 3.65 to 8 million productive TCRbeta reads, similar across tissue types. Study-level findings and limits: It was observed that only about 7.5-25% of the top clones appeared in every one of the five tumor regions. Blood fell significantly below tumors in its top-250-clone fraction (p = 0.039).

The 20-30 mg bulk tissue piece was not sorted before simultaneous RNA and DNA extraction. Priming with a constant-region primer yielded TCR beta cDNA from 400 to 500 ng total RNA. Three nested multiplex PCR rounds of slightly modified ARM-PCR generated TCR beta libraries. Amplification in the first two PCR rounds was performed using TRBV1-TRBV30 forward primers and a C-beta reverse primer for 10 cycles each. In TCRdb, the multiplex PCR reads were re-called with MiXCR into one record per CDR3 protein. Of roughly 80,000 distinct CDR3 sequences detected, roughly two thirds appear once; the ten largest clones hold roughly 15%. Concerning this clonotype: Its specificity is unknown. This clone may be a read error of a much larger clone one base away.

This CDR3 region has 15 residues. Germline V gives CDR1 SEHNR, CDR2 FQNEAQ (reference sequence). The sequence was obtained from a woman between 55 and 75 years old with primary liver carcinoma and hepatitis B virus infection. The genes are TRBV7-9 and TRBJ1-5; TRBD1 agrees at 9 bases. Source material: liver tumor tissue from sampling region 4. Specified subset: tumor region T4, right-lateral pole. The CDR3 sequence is CASSLVGQGHQSQHF. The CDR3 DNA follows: TGTGCCAGCAGCTTAGTGGGACAGGGTCATCAGTCCCAGCATTTT. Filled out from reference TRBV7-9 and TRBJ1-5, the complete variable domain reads DTGVSQNPRHKITKRGQNVTFRCDPISEHNRLYWYRQTLGQGPEFLTYFQNEAQLEKSRLLSDRFSAERPKGSFSTLEIQRTEQGDSAMYLCASSLVGQGHQSQHFGDGTRLSIL.